Here is one T cell receptor (beta chain) with its context. This study enrolled people aged roughly 18 to 90 from 20 to 25 US geographic areas. Cohorts were determined from participant-reported clinical history. This entry comes from a study of blood T cell repertoires in COVID-19. How the authors handled the data: How many nucleated cells were present was estimated from reference gene primer amplification. The protocol was immunoSEQ multiplex PCR, while the TCRdb copy is restricted to in-frame clones and leaves out a portion. D and trimming were read from the DNA, whereas the V and J calls and clone size are those reported in that table. The sample shows 250,000 or so clones, roughly four fifths of them seen only once. CDR3 length: 14 residues. Trimming stripped 6 bases from V and 0 bases from J, with 12 bases between. CDR1 SGHDT and CDR2 YYEEEE come from the germline V gene.

Material: PBMCs or T cells enriched from blood (not recorded which). The chain couples TRBV5-6 to TRBJ1-2; no firm D call. This receptor was taken from a man aged 45-60 years who had recovered from COVID-19. The CDR3 region is CASTSLGPNYGYTF. The DNA of the CDR3 is TGTGCCAGCACTTCTCTCGGTCCTAACTATGGCTACACCTTC.